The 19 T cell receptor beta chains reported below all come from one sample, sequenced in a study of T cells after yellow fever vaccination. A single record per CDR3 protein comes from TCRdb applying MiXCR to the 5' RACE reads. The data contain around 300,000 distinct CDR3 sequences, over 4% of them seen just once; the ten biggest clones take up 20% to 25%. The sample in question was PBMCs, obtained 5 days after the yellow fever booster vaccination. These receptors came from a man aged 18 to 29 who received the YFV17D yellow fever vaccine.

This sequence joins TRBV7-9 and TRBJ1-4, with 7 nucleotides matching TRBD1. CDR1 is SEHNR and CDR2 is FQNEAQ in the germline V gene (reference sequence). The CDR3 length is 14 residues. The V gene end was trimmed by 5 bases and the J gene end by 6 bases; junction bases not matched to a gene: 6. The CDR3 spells CASSRTGADEKLFF. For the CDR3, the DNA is TGTGCCAGCAGCCGAACAGGGGCGGATGAAAAACTGTTTTTT.

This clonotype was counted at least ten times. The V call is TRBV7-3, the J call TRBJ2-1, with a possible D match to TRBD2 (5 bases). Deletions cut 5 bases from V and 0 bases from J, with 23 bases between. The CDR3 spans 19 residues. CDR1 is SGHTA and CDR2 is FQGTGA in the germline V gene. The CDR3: CASSPYAPRTLYSYNEQFF. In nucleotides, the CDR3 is TGTGCCAGCAGCCCATATGCCCCCAGGACTTTATACTCCTACAATGAGCAGTTCTTC.

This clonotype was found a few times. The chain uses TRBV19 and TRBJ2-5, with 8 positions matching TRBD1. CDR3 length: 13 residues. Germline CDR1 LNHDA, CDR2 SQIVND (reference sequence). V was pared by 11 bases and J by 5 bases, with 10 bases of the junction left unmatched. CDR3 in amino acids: CACSGQGLETQYF. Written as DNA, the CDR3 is TGTGCCTGCTCAGGACAGGGTCTGGAGACCCAGTACTTC.

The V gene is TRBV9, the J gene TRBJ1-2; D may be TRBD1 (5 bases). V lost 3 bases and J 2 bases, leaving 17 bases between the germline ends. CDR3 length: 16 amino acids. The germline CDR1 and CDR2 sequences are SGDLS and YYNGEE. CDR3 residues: CASSAPRGRDNYGYTF. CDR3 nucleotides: TGTGCCAGCAGCGCTCCTCGGGGCAGGGACAACTATGGCTACACCTTC.

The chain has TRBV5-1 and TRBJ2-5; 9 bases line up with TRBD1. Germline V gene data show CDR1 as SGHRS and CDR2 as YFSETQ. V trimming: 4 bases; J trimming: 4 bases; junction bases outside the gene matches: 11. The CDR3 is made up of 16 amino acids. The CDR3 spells CASSDRQGDIGETQYF. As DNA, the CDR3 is TGCGCCAGCAGCGATCGACAGGGGGATATCGGAGAGACCCAGTACTTC. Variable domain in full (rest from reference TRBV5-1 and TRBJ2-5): KAGVTQTPRYLIKTRGQQVTLSCSPISGHRSVSWYQQTPGQGLQFLFEYFSETQRNKGNFPGRFSGRQFSNSRSEMNVSTLELGDSALYLCASSDRQGDIGETQYFGPGTRLLVL.

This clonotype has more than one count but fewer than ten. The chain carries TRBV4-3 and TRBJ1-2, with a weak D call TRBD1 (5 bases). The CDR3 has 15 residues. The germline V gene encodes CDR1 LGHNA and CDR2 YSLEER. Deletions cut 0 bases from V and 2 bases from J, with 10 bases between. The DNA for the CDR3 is TGCGCCAGCAGCCAAGATATCAGGGAAAACTATGGCTACACCTTC. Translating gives CASSQDIRENYGYTF.

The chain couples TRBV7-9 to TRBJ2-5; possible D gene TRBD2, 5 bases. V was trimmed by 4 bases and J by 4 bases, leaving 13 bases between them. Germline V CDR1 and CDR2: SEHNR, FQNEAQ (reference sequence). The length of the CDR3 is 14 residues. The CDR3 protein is CASSYGVAPETQYF. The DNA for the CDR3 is TGTGCCAGCAGCTATGGGGTAGCGCCAGAGACCCAGTACTTC.

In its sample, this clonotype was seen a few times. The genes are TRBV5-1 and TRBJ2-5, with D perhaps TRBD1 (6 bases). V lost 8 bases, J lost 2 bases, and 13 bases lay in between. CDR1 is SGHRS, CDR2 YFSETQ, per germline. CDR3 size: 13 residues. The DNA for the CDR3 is TGCGCCAGTCGGAGACAGGATCAAGAGACCCAGTACTTC. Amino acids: CASRRQDQETQYF.

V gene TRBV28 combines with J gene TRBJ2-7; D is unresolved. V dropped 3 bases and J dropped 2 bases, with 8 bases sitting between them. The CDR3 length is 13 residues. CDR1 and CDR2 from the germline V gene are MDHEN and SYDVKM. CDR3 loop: CASSLASTYEQYV. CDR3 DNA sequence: TGTGCCAGCAGTTTGGCGTCTACCTACGAGCAGTACGTC.

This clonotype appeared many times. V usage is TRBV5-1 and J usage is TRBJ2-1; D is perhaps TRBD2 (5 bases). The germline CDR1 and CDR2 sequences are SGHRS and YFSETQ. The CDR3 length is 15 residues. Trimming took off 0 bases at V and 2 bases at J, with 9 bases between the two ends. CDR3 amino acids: CASSLASPTYNEQFF. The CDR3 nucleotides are TGCGCCAGCAGCTTGGCTAGCCCCACCTACAATGAGCAGTTCTTC.

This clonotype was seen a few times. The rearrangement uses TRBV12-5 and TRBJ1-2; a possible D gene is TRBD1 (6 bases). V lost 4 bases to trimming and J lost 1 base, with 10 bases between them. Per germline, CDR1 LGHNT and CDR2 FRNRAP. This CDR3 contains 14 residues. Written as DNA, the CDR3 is TGTGCTAGTGGTTCTAACAGGGTTAACTATGGCTACACCTTC. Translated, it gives CASGSNRVNYGYTF.

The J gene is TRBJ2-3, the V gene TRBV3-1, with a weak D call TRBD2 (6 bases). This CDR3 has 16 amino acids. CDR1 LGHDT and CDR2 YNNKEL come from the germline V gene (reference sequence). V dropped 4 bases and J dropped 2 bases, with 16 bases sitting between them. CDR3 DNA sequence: TGTGCCAGCAGCCTCATGACTAGGACCGACACAGATACGCAGTATTTT. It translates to CASSLMTRTDTDTQYF.

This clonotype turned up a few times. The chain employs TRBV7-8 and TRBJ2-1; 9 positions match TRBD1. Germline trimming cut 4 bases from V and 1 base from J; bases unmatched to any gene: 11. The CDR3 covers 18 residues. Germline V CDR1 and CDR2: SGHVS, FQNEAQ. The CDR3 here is CASSSRDREGVSYNEQFF. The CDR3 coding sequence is TGTGCCAGCAGCTCCCGGGACAGGGAGGGGGTATCCTACAATGAGCAGTTCTTC.

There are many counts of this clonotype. The CDR3 reads CASSLEGTHSPLHF. The DNA for the CDR3 is TGTGCCAGCAGCTTAGAAGGTACCCATTCACCCCTCCACTTT. The chain combines TRBV7-2 with TRBJ1-6; the D is unclear. The length of the CDR3 is 14 residues. V shed 1 base and J shed 8 bases, with 9 bases lying between them. The germline V gene has CDR1 SGHTA and CDR2 FQGNSA.

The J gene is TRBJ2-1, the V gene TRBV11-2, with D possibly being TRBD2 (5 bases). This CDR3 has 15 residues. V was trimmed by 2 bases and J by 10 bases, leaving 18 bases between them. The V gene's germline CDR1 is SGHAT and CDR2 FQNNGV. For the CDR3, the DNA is TGTGCCAGCAGCTTATTTTATGCGACCTCGGGGGAGCAGTTCTTC. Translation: CASSLFYATSGEQFF.

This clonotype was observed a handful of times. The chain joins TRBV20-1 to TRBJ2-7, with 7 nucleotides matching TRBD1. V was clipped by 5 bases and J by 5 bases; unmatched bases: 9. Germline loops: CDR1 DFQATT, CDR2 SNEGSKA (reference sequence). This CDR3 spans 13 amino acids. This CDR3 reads CSASGTDTHEQYF. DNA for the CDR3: TGCAGTGCTTCAGGGACAGATACACACGAGCAGTACTTC.

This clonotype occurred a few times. CDR3 in DNA: TGCGCCAGCAGCTTGGACGGGGGGGGGACTGAAGCTTTCTTT. It translates to CASSLDGGGTEAFF. The chain links TRBV5-1 to TRBJ1-1; possible D gene TRBD1, 5 bases. This CDR3 contains 14 residues. The V end lost 0 bases, the J end lost 5 bases, and 11 bases lay between the germline ends. Germline values: CDR1 SGHRS, CDR2 YFSETQ.

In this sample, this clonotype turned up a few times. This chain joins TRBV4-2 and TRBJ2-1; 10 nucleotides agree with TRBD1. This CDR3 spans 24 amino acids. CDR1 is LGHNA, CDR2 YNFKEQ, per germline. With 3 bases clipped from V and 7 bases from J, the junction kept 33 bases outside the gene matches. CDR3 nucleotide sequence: TGTGCCAGCAGCCATCTTGGGACAGTAGGGGCAAGACAGGGGGCTAGAGACTTGAGAAATGAGCAGTTCTTC. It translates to CASSHLGTVGARQGARDLRNEQFF.

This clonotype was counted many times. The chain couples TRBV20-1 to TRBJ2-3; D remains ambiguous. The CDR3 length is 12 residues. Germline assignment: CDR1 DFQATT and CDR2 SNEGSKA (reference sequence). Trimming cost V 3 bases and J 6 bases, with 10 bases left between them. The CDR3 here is CSASPRGDTQYF. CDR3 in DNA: TGCAGTGCTAGTCCACGTGGGGATACGCAGTATTTT.